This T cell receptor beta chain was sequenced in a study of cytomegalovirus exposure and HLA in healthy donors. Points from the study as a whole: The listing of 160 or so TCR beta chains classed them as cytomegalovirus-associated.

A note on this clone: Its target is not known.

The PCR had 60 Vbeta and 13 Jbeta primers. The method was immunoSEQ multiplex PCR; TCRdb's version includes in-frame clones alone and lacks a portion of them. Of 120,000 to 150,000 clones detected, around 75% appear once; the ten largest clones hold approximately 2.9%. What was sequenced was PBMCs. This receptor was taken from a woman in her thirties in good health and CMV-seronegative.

CDR3 amino acids: CASSTDRANSPLHF. The CDR3 bases are TGTGCCAGCAGCACCGACAGGGCTAATTCACCCCTCCACTTT. The genes are TRBV7-2 and TRBJ1-6; 7 bases line up with TRBD1. Germline loops: CDR1 SGHTA, CDR2 FQGNSA. The junction had 4 bases not matched to a gene; V was cut back by 5 bases and J by 6 bases. This CDR3 region has 14 residues.